The clone carrying this T cell receptor beta chain was observed a handful of times. The trim removed 4 bases at V and 0 bases at J, leaving 6 bases unmatched. The CDR3 covers 15 residues. Per germline, CDR1 LGHNA and CDR2 YSLEER. Some clones are missing from TCRdb's copy, which holds only in-frame ones; the method was immunoSEQ multiplex PCR. The table lists 100,000 to 150,000 clones, more than 70% of them singletons. The source of the sample is a study of blood T cell repertoires in COVID-19. The sample taken for sequencing was peripheral blood. The chain recombines TRBV4-3 with TRBJ2-7, with 7 bases lining up with TRBD1. The sequence came from an elderly woman with COVID-19, enrolled during active disease. The CDR3 spells CASSRYRGRSYEQYF. CDR3 DNA sequence: TGCGCCAGCAGCCGATACAGGGGCCGCTCCTACGAGCAGTACTTC.